The sequence of this TCR beta chain was determined in a study of OX40 agonist ivuxolimab in advanced cancers. Study-wide findings and caveats: In the 0.1-3.0 mg/kg groups, partial responders showed among the lowest expansion.

In regard to this clone: Antigen: not known.

Trimming stripped 4 bases from V and 9 bases from J, with 10 bases between. Germline CDR1 and CDR2: MGHDK and SYGVNS. CDR3 size: 13 residues. Clones were sequenced by immunoSEQ multiplex PCR, and TCRdb holds only the in-frame ones, with some missing. The table shows some 46,000 clones, with approximately 83% occurring only once. The clonotype comes from an adult with an advanced solid tumor such as melanoma, head and neck, liver or kidney cancer. Here the sequenced sample was CD4+ or CD8+ T cells sorted from blood, taken in a trial of the OX40 agonist ivuxolimab. J is TRBJ1-6 and V is TRBV25-1, with TRBD1 as a possible D gene (5 bases). CDR3: CASSAGAGSPLHF. The CDR3 DNA reads as TGTGCCAGCAGTGCTGGGGCCGGTTCACCCCTCCACTTT.